This T cell receptor (beta chain) emerged from a study of blood T cells in healthy people across ages. Findings of the study overall: PBMCs were not sorted, which prevented a conclusive comparison of naive versus antigen-experienced cells. Per million T cells, the diversity of TCR beta decreased roughly linearly as age advanced.

On this clonotype itself: Its antigen is as yet unknown.

The germline V gene has CDR1 SGHVS and CDR2 FQNEAQ. The germline V and J ends were trimmed by 5 bases and 5 bases, with 12 bases remaining between them. CDR3 length: 13 residues. Primed by a sample-barcoded 5' primer and a J-beta primer mix, a second PCR proceeded for 7 to 11 cycles. Each TCR beta cDNA got a 12-nucleotide random molecular identifier. TCRdb ran MiXCR on the 5' RACE reads and lists one entry per CDR3 protein. Of 800,000 to 1,000,000 distinct CDR3 sequences in the sample, roughly 43% are singletons; the top ten hold around 15%. This rearrangement joins TRBV7-8 to TRBJ1-2; D unclear. This TCR came from a man aged 25 to 40 in good health. Sequencing input: blood. CDR3 in DNA: TGTGCCAGCAGCCAGAGTCGGTCTTATGGCTACACCTTC. Its translation is CASSQSRSYGYTF.